A selection of T cell receptor beta chains follows, all from one sample in a study of neoadjuvant anti-PD-1 for oral cavity cancer. Data came from immunoSEQ multiplex PCR; TCRdb stores just in-frame clones and leaves some out. Here the sample spans about 39,000 clones, about 76% being singletons. Sample: PBMCs, taken after nivolumab (anti-PD-1) treatment. The receptors come from a person between 35 and 79 years old with oral cavity squamous cell carcinoma. Both conserved end residues are part of each CDR3. The D gene is left open where the match is weak. Some rows have no size entry. The others give once, few or many, or a class for an expanded clone.

J gene: TRBJ1-1
clone size: NA
D gene: NA
V gene: TRBV29-1
CDR3 DNA: TGCAGCGGATACAGGGTAGGGTTGAACACTGAAGCTTTCTTT
CDR3 protein: CSGYRVGLNTEAFF

J gene: TRBJ2-7
clone size: NA
D gene: TRBD2
V gene: TRBV30
CDR3 DNA: TGTGCCTGGAGTGGGGACTACTACGAGCAGTACTTC
CDR3 protein: CAWSGDYYEQYF

J gene: TRBJ1-1
clone size: NA
D gene: NA
V gene: TRBV28
CDR3 DNA: TGTGCCAGCAGTTTCGCGGGGGCGCGCACTGAAGCTTTCTTT
CDR3 protein: CASSFAGARTEAFF

J gene: TRBJ2-2
clone size: NA
D gene: TRBD2
V gene: TRBV18
CDR3 DNA: TGTGCCAGCTCACCAAGGCCTAGCGGGAGCTCCACCGGGGAGCTGTTTTTT
CDR3 protein: CASSPRPSGSSTGELFF

J gene: TRBJ2-4
clone size: medium-sized
D gene: TRBD1
V gene: TRBV11-3
CDR3 DNA: TGTGCCAGCAGCTTAGAGGGCGGACAGGGGAACATTCAGTACTTC
CDR3 protein: CASSLEGGQGNIQYF

J gene: TRBJ1-5
clone size: NA
D gene: NA
V gene: TRBV6-6
CDR3 DNA: TGTGCCAGCAGTTCCGGGGTTCTCAATCAGCCCCAGCATTTT
CDR3 protein: CASSSGVLNQPQHF

J gene: TRBJ2-7
clone size: NA
D gene: TRBD2
V gene: TRBV2
CDR3 DNA: TGTGCCAGCACAGCGCTAGCGGGAGTTAACTACGAGCAGTACTTC
CDR3 protein: CASTALAGVNYEQYF

J gene: TRBJ1-1
clone size: NA
D gene: NA
V gene: TRBV5-1
CDR3 DNA: TGCGCCAGCAGCTACCGGGACACGGGCCCGGGAAATGAAGCTTTCTTT
CDR3 protein: CASSYRDTGPGNEAFF

J gene: TRBJ1-3
clone size: few
D gene: TRBD1
V gene: TRBV27
CDR3 DNA: TGTGCCAGCAGTTTCGTCCGAGTACTAGAACTGACAGGGGTGCCTGGAAACACCATATATTTT
CDR3 protein: CASSFVRVLELTGVPGNTIYF

J gene: TRBJ1-2
clone size: NA
D gene: TRBD1
V gene: TRBV4-1
CDR3 DNA: TGCGCCAGCAGCCAAGATGGGGGACAGGCCCTCTCTGGCTACACCTTC
CDR3 protein: CASSQDGGQALSGYTF

J gene: TRBJ2-3
clone size: NA
D gene: TRBD2
V gene: TRBV7-2
CDR3 DNA: TGTGCCAGCAGCTTCTCCGGTCTAGCGGAGCCACGGGGAGATACGCAGTATTTT
CDR3 protein: CASSFSGLAEPRGDTQYF

J gene: TRBJ1-1
clone size: NA
D gene: NA
V gene: TRBV6-4
CDR3 DNA: TGTGCCAGCAGTCTTACAGGGATGAACACTGAAGCTTTCTTT
CDR3 protein: CASSLTGMNTEAFF

J gene: TRBJ1-4
clone size: NA
D gene: NA
V gene: TRBV4-2
CDR3 DNA: TGTGCCAGCAGCCAAGACCCGAGACAGCGTAATGAAAAACTGTTTTTT
CDR3 protein: CASSQDPRQRNEKLFF

J gene: TRBJ2-3
clone size: once
D gene: NA
V gene: TRBV7-2
CDR3 DNA: TGTGCCAGCAGCCGTATCCGGGGCGCGGATACGCAGTATTTT
CDR3 protein: CASSRIRGADTQYF

J gene: TRBJ1-5
clone size: few
D gene: NA
V gene: TRBV19
CDR3 DNA: TGTGCCAGTAAAACTGAGGGACACAGATATCAGCCCCAGCATTTT
CDR3 protein: CASKTEGHRYQPQHF

J gene: TRBJ2-1
clone size: NA
D gene: NA
V gene: TRBV10-2
CDR3 DNA: TGCGCCAGCAACGGGGGTAATGAGCAGTTCTTC
CDR3 protein: CASNGGNEQFF

J gene: TRBJ1-3
clone size: few
D gene: NA
V gene: TRBV7-8
CDR3 DNA: TGTGCCAGCAGCTTAGCGCGTCCAGGGACGGGAAACACCATATATTTT
CDR3 protein: CASSLARPGTGNTIYF

J gene: TRBJ2-5
clone size: NA
D gene: TRBD2
V gene: TRBV4-2
CDR3 DNA: TGTGCCAGCAGCCCCCGTGCTAGCGGGACGGTGGAGACCCAGTACTTC
CDR3 protein: CASSPRASGTVETQYF

J gene: TRBJ2-7
clone size: NA
D gene: TRBD2
V gene: TRBV4-1
CDR3 DNA: TGCGCCAGCAGCCAAGATGGAATAGCGGGAGGAAACGAGCAGTACTTC
CDR3 protein: CASSQDGIAGGNEQYF

J gene: TRBJ1-5
clone size: NA
D gene: NA
V gene: TRBV6-6
CDR3 DNA: TGTGCCAGCAATGTGCAGGCTGCCCGAAGGAATCAGCCCCAGCATTTT
CDR3 protein: CASNVQAARRNQPQHF

J gene: TRBJ2-1
clone size: NA
D gene: NA
V gene: TRBV19
CDR3 DNA: TGTGCCAGTACCCCAGGACGGGTCTCCTACAATGAGCAGTTCTTC
CDR3 protein: CASTPGRVSYNEQFF

J gene: TRBJ1-2
clone size: NA
D gene: NA
V gene: TRBV5-8
CDR3 DNA: TGTGCCAGCAGCATCGGGTGGAGTGGCTACACCTTC
CDR3 protein: CASSIGWSGYTF

J gene: TRBJ1-5
clone size: NA
D gene: NA
V gene: TRBV2
CDR3 DNA: TGTGCCAGCAGTGAATTCGCAGGCCTCGCGAGCGGCAATCAGCCCCAGCATTTT
CDR3 protein: CASSEFAGLASGNQPQHF

J gene: TRBJ1-5
clone size: NA
D gene: NA
V gene: TRBV2
CDR3 DNA: TGTGCCAGCAGTGGACCTTTGGGGAGCAATCAGCCCCAGCATTTT
CDR3 protein: CASSGPLGSNQPQHF

J gene: TRBJ1-3
clone size: once
D gene: NA
V gene: TRBV28
CDR3 DNA: TGTGCCAGCAGTTTAGGTGTCAGGCACTCTGGAAACACCATATATTTT
CDR3 protein: CASSLGVRHSGNTIYF

J gene: TRBJ1-2
clone size: NA
D gene: TRBD1
V gene: TRBV6-5
CDR3 DNA: TGTGCCAGCAGACCTCAGGGGGGGAACTATGGCTACACCTTC
CDR3 protein: CASRPQGGNYGYTF

J gene: TRBJ2-7
clone size: NA
D gene: NA
V gene: TRBV6-5
CDR3 DNA: TGTGCCAGCAGTTATTCCCCCGGGACTTCCTACGAGCAGTACTTC
CDR3 protein: CASSYSPGTSYEQYF

J gene: TRBJ2-1
clone size: NA
D gene: NA
V gene: TRBV29-1
CDR3 DNA: TGCAGCGTTGAAGATCCCGACAGGCGAGACAATGAGCAGTTCTTC
CDR3 protein: CSVEDPDRRDNEQFF

J gene: TRBJ2-1
clone size: NA
D gene: NA
V gene: TRBV19
CDR3 DNA: TGTGCCAGTACCATGCGTCTAGCGAACTACAATGAGCAGTTCTTC
CDR3 protein: CASTMRLANYNEQFF

J gene: TRBJ1-2
clone size: few
D gene: NA
V gene: TRBV2
CDR3 DNA: TGTGCCAGCAGTGAAGCCCCCGGGACGTCTCCATATGGCTACACCTTC
CDR3 protein: CASSEAPGTSPYGYTF

J gene: TRBJ2-5
clone size: once
D gene: NA
V gene: TRBV28
CDR3 DNA: TGTGCCAGCAGTTTTGCCAGGGACGGGCTAGAGACCCAGTACTTC
CDR3 protein: CASSFARDGLETQYF

J gene: TRBJ2-7
clone size: NA
D gene: NA
V gene: TRBV19
CDR3 DNA: TGTGCCAGTAGTAAATCAGGAGTCTACGAGCAGTACTTC
CDR3 protein: CASSKSGVYEQYF

J gene: TRBJ2-1
clone size: NA
D gene: TRBD1
V gene: TRBV7-2
CDR3 DNA: TGTGCCAGCAGCTTAGACGGGACAGGGTCCTTCAATGAGCAGTTCTTC
CDR3 protein: CASSLDGTGSFNEQFF

J gene: TRBJ1-1
clone size: NA
D gene: TRBD1
V gene: TRBV19
CDR3 DNA: TGTGCCAGTTGGACAGGGGGGACTTTCGGACCTGAAGCTTTCTTT
CDR3 protein: CASWTGGTFGPEAFF

J gene: TRBJ2-5
clone size: NA
D gene: TRBD2
V gene: TRBV5-1
CDR3 DNA: TGCGCCAGCAGCGCGGGACTAGCGGGACAAGAGACCCAGTACTTC
CDR3 protein: CASSAGLAGQETQYF

J gene: TRBJ2-1
clone size: NA
D gene: NA
V gene: TRBV29-1
CDR3 DNA: TGCAGCGTTGGTGAGCCTGAAGGAGAGCAGTTCTTC
CDR3 protein: CSVGEPEGEQFF

J gene: TRBJ1-5
clone size: NA
D gene: NA
V gene: TRBV19
CDR3 DNA: TGTGCCAGTGGGGACGGACGCAATCAGCCCCAGCATTTT
CDR3 protein: CASGDGRNQPQHF

J gene: TRBJ2-1
clone size: once
D gene: TRBD2
V gene: TRBV5-1
CDR3 DNA: TGCGCCAGCAGCTTGGTGCTAGCGGGAGGGTACAATGAGCAGTTCTTC
CDR3 protein: CASSLVLAGGYNEQFF

J gene: TRBJ2-3
clone size: NA
D gene: NA
V gene: TRBV2
CDR3 DNA: TGTGCCAGCAGACAACAGTCCACAGATACGCAGTATTTT
CDR3 protein: CASRQQSTDTQYF

J gene: TRBJ2-2
clone size: few
D gene: NA
V gene: TRBV5-4
CDR3 DNA: TGTGCCAGCAGCCCAATCGGGACGGCGAACACCGGGGAGCTGTTTTTT
CDR3 protein: CASSPIGTANTGELFF

J gene: TRBJ2-5
clone size: NA
D gene: NA
V gene: TRBV6-4
CDR3 DNA: TGTGCCAGCAGTTCCGGGACGTATCTTTTGGAGACCCAGTACTTC
CDR3 protein: CASSSGTYLLETQYF

J gene: TRBJ1-2
clone size: NA
D gene: TRBD1
V gene: TRBV12-5
CDR3 DNA: TGTGCTAGTGGAAAGGAGACAGGGCTCGGCTACACCTTC
CDR3 protein: CASGKETGLGYTF

J gene: TRBJ2-2
clone size: NA
D gene: NA
V gene: TRBV10-1
CDR3 DNA: TGCGCCAGCAGTGGGACCCTCGGGATCTCGAACACCGGGGAGCTGTTTTTT
CDR3 protein: CASSGTLGISNTGELFF

J gene: TRBJ2-6
clone size: NA
D gene: TRBD2
V gene: TRBV12-5
CDR3 DNA: TGTGCTAGTGGGATTAGCGGGAGGTCTTCTGGGGCCAACGTCCTGACTTTC
CDR3 protein: CASGISGRSSGANVLTF

J gene: TRBJ2-7
clone size: once
D gene: TRBD1
V gene: TRBV18
CDR3 DNA: TGTGCCAGCTCACCAATAGGACAGGGAGGCGAGCAGTACTTC
CDR3 protein: CASSPIGQGGEQYF

J gene: TRBJ1-4
clone size: NA
D gene: NA
V gene: TRBV27
CDR3 DNA: TGTGCCAGCAGTCCATCGACAGGACGGAATGAAAAACTGTTTTTT
CDR3 protein: CASSPSTGRNEKLFF

J gene: TRBJ2-2
clone size: once
D gene: TRBD2
V gene: TRBV7-2
CDR3 DNA: TGTGCCAGCAGCTTGCGGGGGGGCAAATCCGGGGAGCTGTTTTTT
CDR3 protein: CASSLRGGKSGELFF

J gene: TRBJ2-5
clone size: NA
D gene: NA
V gene: TRBV2
CDR3 DNA: TGTGCCAGCGCGGCGATACCACAAGAGACCCAGTACTTC
CDR3 protein: CASAAIPQETQYF

J gene: TRBJ1-1
clone size: NA
D gene: NA
V gene: TRBV4-2
CDR3 DNA: TGTGCCAGCAGCCAAATTTCTGGTGAAGCTTTCTTT
CDR3 protein: CASSQISGEAFF